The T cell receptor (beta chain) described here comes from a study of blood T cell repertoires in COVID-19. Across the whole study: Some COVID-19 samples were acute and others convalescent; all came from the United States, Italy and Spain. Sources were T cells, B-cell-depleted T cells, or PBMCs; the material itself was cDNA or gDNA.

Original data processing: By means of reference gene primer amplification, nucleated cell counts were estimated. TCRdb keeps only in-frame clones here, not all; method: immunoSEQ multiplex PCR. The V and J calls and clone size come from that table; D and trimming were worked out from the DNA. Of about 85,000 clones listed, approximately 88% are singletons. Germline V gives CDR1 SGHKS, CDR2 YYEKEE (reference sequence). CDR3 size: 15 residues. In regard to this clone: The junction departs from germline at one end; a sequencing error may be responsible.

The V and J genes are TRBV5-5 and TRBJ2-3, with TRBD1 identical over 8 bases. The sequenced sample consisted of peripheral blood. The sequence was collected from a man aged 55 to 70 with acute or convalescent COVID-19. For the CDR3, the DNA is TGTGCCAGCACCTTGGGGACAGGCGAAACAGATACGCAGTATTTT. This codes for CASTLGTGETDTQYF. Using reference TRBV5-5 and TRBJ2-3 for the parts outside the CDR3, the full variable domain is DAGVTQSPTHLIKTRGQQVTLRCSPISGHKSVSWYQQVLGQGPQFIFQYYEKEERGRGNFPDRFSARQFPNYSSELNVNALLLGDSALYLCASTLGTGETDTQYFGPGTRLTVL.